Presented here are 8 T cell receptor beta chains from one specimen sequenced in a study of shared clonotypes between healthy human individuals. The table came from immunoSEQ multiplex PCR; TCRdb's copy has only in-frame clones and leaves some out. The profile shows about 550,000 clones, roughly 96% of them singletons. Naivety among CD8 cells was defined by CD45RO negativity and positive CCR7 selection, thereby excluding terminally differentiated effector memory CD45RA+ cells. The sequencing sample was made of naive CD8+ T cells sorted from blood. The receptors shown here come from a woman aged 30 to 39 in good health.

The chain links TRBV9 to TRBJ2-1; 10 bases line up with TRBD2. V was pared by 3 bases and J by 0 bases, with 12 bases of the junction left unmatched. Germline V CDR1 and CDR2: SGDLS, YYNGEE. This CDR3 contains 19 residues. The CDR3 here is CASSAVALAGRHSYNEQFF. The DNA of the CDR3 is TGTGCCAGCAGCGCCGTGGCACTAGCGGGACGCCACTCCTACAATGAGCAGTTCTTC.

The chain has TRBV7-8 and TRBJ2-2; D is possibly TRBD1 or TRBD2 (5 bases each). The CDR3 is 15 residues long. Trimming took off 5 bases at V and 4 bases at J, with 14 bases between the two ends. Germline CDR1 is SGHVS and CDR2 is FQNEAQ. The CDR3 coding sequence is TGTGCCAGCAGCCCAGGGACGGCGACCACCGGGGAGCTGTTTTTT. This sequence encodes CASSPGTATTGELFF.

The genes are TRBV18 and TRBJ2-5, with a weak D call TRBD2 (5 bases). The CDR3 runs 14 residues. CDR1 KGHSH and CDR2 LQKENI come from the germline V gene. Trimming cost V 4 bases and J 5 bases, with 14 bases left between them. The DNA of the CDR3 is TGTGCCAGCTCACAAGGGAGCGTGCGGGAGACCCAGTACTTC. Translating it yields CASSQGSVRETQYF.

The table lists this clone with a count of one. This rearrangement joins TRBV19 to TRBJ2-7, with 7 bases that match TRBD1. V shed 6 bases and J 1 base; nucleotides not matched to a gene: 9. The germline V gene encodes CDR1 LNHDA and CDR2 SQIVND (reference sequence). The CDR3 covers 15 residues. Here the CDR3 DNA reads TGTGCCAGTAGGCACCGGGACAGCCAGTCCTACGAGCAGTACTTC. The encoded protein is CASRHRDSQSYEQYF.

Notes on this clone: Other nucleotide sequences in the sample specify the same CDR3. The chain joins TRBV27 to TRBJ2-7, with D maybe TRBD2 (5 bases). V lost 8 bases, J lost 3 bases, and 8 bases lay in between. Germline V gives CDR1 MNHEY, CDR2 SMNVEV (reference sequence). This CDR3 is built from 11 residues. Here the CDR3 reads CASGEGYEQYF. CDR3 DNA: TGTGCCAGCGGCGAGGGCTACGAGCAGTACTTC.

The chain carries TRBV27 and TRBJ2-2; D gene ambiguous. The CDR3 extends over 11 amino acids. Between the trimmed V and J ends, which lost 4 bases and 11 bases, there was a span of 8 bases. From germline, CDR1 is MNHEY and CDR2 SMNVEV (reference sequence). In DNA form, the CDR3 reads TGTGCCAGCAGTTCGGCCCATGAGCTGTTTTTT. This encodes CASSSAHELFF.

In this sample, this clone turned up a few times. The chain carries TRBV9 and TRBJ2-7; TRBD2 agrees at 8 bases. In germline, CDR1 is SGDLS, CDR2 YYNGEE. The CDR3 is 14 amino acids. With V trimmed by 4 bases and J by 1 base, 4 bases remained unmatched. CDR3 loop: CASSTGTRSYEQYF. In DNA, the CDR3 is TGTGCCAGCAGCACCGGGACTAGATCCTACGAGCAGTACTTC.

The V call is TRBV14, the J call TRBJ2-1; 11 bases line up with TRBD2. CDR1 SGHDN and CDR2 FVKESK come from the germline V gene. The CDR3 loop spans 16 amino acids. The junction had 9 bases not matched to a gene; V was cut back by 3 bases and J by 8 bases. The CDR3 region is CASSQSSGRPRDEQFF. The CDR3 DNA follows: TGTGCCAGCAGCCAGTCTAGCGGGAGGCCGAGGGATGAGCAGTTCTTC.